Given below is one T cell receptor (beta chain) in context. Its antigen remains undetermined. A much larger clone is a single base away; this may be a read error. The data stem from a study of regulatory T cells in long-lasting Graves disease (dated by TCRdb to about 2021). In the study overall: In the newly diagnosed Graves' disease group, patients had been taking antithyroid drugs for less than 3 months. Persistent Graves' disease patients were compared with newly diagnosed Graves' disease patients by peripheral blood TCR sequencing and RNA sequencing. The study was conducted in China and was registered as a clinical trial. TCR sequencing covered some 13 persistent and approximately 20 newly diagnosed Graves' disease patients, 33 samples in total. Findings and caveats that apply to the study as a whole: Peripheral blood alone was examined, since thyroid tissue, which constituted the primary lesion, could not be accessed. TRBV28, TRBJ1-2 and TRBJ2-5 were preferentially used in persistent disease, while TRBV20-1 and TRBJ2-1 were favored in newly diagnosed disease. Persistent patients shared more public clonotypes among themselves (approximately 2,500) than newly diagnosed patients did (roughly 920). The small sample size was acknowledged by the authors as a limitation that may reduce accuracy. Sequencing and analysis were restricted to the TCR beta chain. Persistent Graves' disease patients showed lower TCR Shannon entropy and fewer highly expanded clones than newly diagnosed patients, suggesting clonal expansion.

In light of the paper, this sample's time point label describes: newly diagnosed GD, antithyroid drugs for less than 3 months. RNA was extracted from PBMCs in TRIzol for both TCR sequencing and RNA sequencing. Graves' disease was diagnosed according to American Thyroid Association guidelines. Recruitment of patients was carried out at an endocrinology department in Xi'an, China. Each patient gave approximately 9 milliliters of peripheral blood, collected in an EDTA anticoagulant tube. Ficoll Paque Plus density gradient separation was used to isolate PBMCs, and no further T cell sorting was done. RNA quality was checked with an Agilent 2100 Bioanalyzer and agarose gel, and concentration with a NanoDrop 2000. The CDR3 runs 15 residues from the cysteine to the phenylalanine. Only CDR3 DNA remains: 45 bases, in frame from the first base. Sequences GTSNPN (CDR1) and SVGIG (CDR2) are obtained from the germline V gene (reference sequence).

Preparation of the library involved multiplex PCR. The sequencer listed for this sample is Illumina HiSeq 4000. To build TCR beta libraries, CDR3 regions were amplified by Arm-PCR using iRepertoire HTBI primers. Gel purification was performed on PCR products prior to sequencing. The source study handled its data this way. Gene usage analysis of CDR3 amino acid clonotypes used the 62 TRBV and around 14 TRBJ segments found across samples. Filtered high-quality paired reads were merged into contigs using COPE and FqMerger. Contigs were aligned with BLAST to IMGT TRBV, TRBD and TRBJ reference genes, and CDR3 was defined per IMGT. Any clonotype with a frequency above 0.1% was counted as a highly expanded clone. Shannon entropy served as the measure of repertoire diversity, while the Gini coefficient captured V-J evenness. Public clonotypes were defined as clonotypes shared by more than one individual. Through fastp at Q25 and MiXCR, TCRdb rebuilt clones from the public reads, retaining in-frame beta chains. One record per CDR3 amino acid sequence lists the most common genes and DNA. V and J calls and clone size were set by TCRdb, not the authors. The sample records about 440,000 distinct CDR3 sequences, about 16% of which are singletons. Roughly 10% of the sample belongs to the ten largest clones.

The same sample was also used in a study of T cells in Graves' hyperthyroidism and ophthalmopathy. Per the second study: A patient counted as having stable Graves' hyperthyroidism if no progression to ophthalmopathy occurred over 18 months of follow-up. Hyperthyroidism patients were aged 18 to 65 years and newly diagnosed, with disease duration of less than 2 months. Exclusion was applied to patients with uncontrolled infections, other autoimmune diseases, pregnancy or lactation. Clinical symptoms, serum thyroxine and TRAb, thyroid ultrasound, and orbital computed tomography formed the basis for the diagnoses. A first-round RT-PCR of the TCR CDR3 used the HTBI primer set with the Qiagen OneStep RT-PCR kit. Most expanded thyroid clonotypes (frequency above 0.001) were also detected in blood, a finding suggesting that blood repertoires may reflect thyroid immune responses. A model built on a 13 V-J signature distinguished ophthalmopathy from stable hyperthyroidism, reaching 87.88% sensitivity and around 81% specificity in cross-validation and 80%/75% in testing. In validation, progression to ophthalmopathy was predicted by the model with around 71% sensitivity and nearly 75% specificity, a median of roughly 6.4 months before onset. To identify distinguishing TCR V-J signatures, a discovery cohort of about a hundred patients was used, comprising 43 with Graves' ophthalmopathy and roughly 60 with stable Graves' hyperthyroidism. Prospective prediction of ophthalmopathy was tested in an independent validation cohort consisting of roughly 20 hyperthyroidism patients and over 15 patients who later progressed to ophthalmopathy. The approximately 100 discovery patients were divided at random into training and test sets in a 7:3 ratio. In addition, the study compared T-cell repertoires in thyroid tissue and in blood from a handful of Graves' hyperthyroidism patients. After blood sampling, hyperthyroidism patients were treated with methimazole at a starting dose of 30 mg daily, and ophthalmopathy patients were treated with high-dose intravenous methylprednisolone. A second multiplex PCR round built the libraries, followed by size selection and purification. Libraries were sequenced paired-end with 100 bp reads on an Illumina HiSeq2000. SOAPnuke was used to process the raw data, with reads discarded if the reads contained adapters or uncalled bases, had a mean Phred below 15, or lacked an exact constant-primer or identifier match. COPE v1.2.5 was used to merge the high-quality paired reads, and each unique nucleotide sequence was defined as a clonotype. MiTCR v1.1 was used to align the clonotypes against IMGT TRBV, TRBD and TRBJ reference segments. The analysis was restricted to V-J combinations with a frequency above 0.0001, which together covered roughly 99% of the repertoires. A TCS score was defined as the ratio between F50 (clonal expansion) and ExV (chaos), using BLOSUM62-based TCRdist between CDR3 peptides within each V-J. Welch's t-statistics and random forest reduced around 510 V-J features to 13, which were used in a naive Bayes classifier (R e1071). Sample size was not statistically predetermined, and blinding of investigators to group allocation was not performed. TCR Vbeta CDR3 sequencing of roughly 140 peripheral blood samples (approximately 44 ophthalmopathy, 70 to 85 hyperthyroidism and roughly 17 progressor patients) is reported in the paper.

The input for sequencing was peripheral blood mononuclear cells (PBMCs), taken at new diagnosis, from a patient treated with antithyroid drugs. The sequence links TRBV30 to TRBJ1-4, with no confident D gene call. The sequence came from a woman aged 25 to 39 with Graves disease. Donor details come from another sample of the same person, matched by shared clones. The CDR3 protein sequence reads: CAWGVGTSTNEKLFF. In nucleotide form, the sequence is TGTGCCTGGGGTGTAGGCACCTCAACTAATGAAAAACTGTTTTTT.